Listed below are T cell receptor beta chains from one sample, sequenced in a study of cytomegalovirus exposure and HLA in healthy donors. Profiling relied on immunoSEQ multiplex PCR, and the TCRdb table lists in-frame clones only, not all of them. The sample lists about 130,000 clones; 75% to 80% were seen once. Sequences were obtained from PBMCs. The receptors originated from a male donor in good health and CMV-seronegative. Each CDR3 is given with its conserved first and last residue. D genes are given only for firm matches. Clone sizes are given selectively: once, few, many, or a class where the clone is expanded.

>NA|TRBJ2-1|TRBV9|NA
TGTGCTTCGGAGGAGGGGGCCTCCTACAATGAGCAGTTCTTC
CASEEGASYNEQFF
>TRBD2|TRBJ2-1|TRBV6-4|NA
TGTGCCAGCAGTGACTCGAGCGGGAGCCACAATGAGCAGTTCTTC
CASSDSSGSHNEQFF
>TRBD1|TRBJ1-2|TRBV29-1|few
TGCAGCGTTGCTGAGACAGGGTCGGGTGGCTACACCTTC
CSVAETGSGGYTF
>TRBD2|TRBJ2-1|TRBV27|NA
TGTGCCAGCAGTCCCCAACTAGCGGGATACAATGAGCAGTTCTTC
CASSPQLAGYNEQFF
>NA|TRBJ1-4|TRBV5-1|NA
TGCGCCAGCAGCTTGGCTGTCCCTGGCTGGGAAAAACTGTTTTTT
CASSLAVPGWEKLFF
>TRBD1|TRBJ1-2|TRBV4-2|NA
TGTGCCAGCAGCCCCTCTGACAGGGTGAATGGCTACACCTTC
CASSPSDRVNGYTF
>NA|TRBJ2-5|TRBV7-8|NA
TGTGCCAGCAGGAGGCTAAAAGAGACCCAGTACTTC
CASRRLKETQYF
>NA|TRBJ1-1|TRBV18|NA
TGTGCCAGCTCACCCCAGACAGGGAACACTGAAGCTTTCTTT
CASSPQTGNTEAFF
>TRBD2|TRBJ2-3|TRBV4-3|NA
TGCGCCAGCAGCCAAACCAGCGGGGGTTGGACAGATACGCAGTATTTT
CASSQTSGGWTDTQYF
>TRBD1|TRBJ2-3|TRBV5-6|once
TGTGCCAGCAGCTTGGAGGGGGCAGATAGCGCCACAGATACGCAGTATTTT
CASSLEGADSATDTQYF
>TRBD1|TRBJ2-5|TRBV29-1|once
TGCAGCGTTGAGAAGGGACAGGGACGAGAGACCCAGTACTTC
CSVEKGQGRETQYF
>NA|TRBJ1-4|TRBV4-2|NA
TGTGCCAGCAGCCAAGATACTAACAGGGTTGAAAAACTGTTTTTT
CASSQDTNRVEKLFF